A selection of T cell receptor beta chains follows, all from one sample in a study of CD8+CD57+ T cells in acquired aplastic anemia. In TCRdb, the reads were re-called with MiXCR into one record per CDR3 protein. The table records 350,000 to 450,000 distinct CDR3 sequences, 60% to 80% of them present only once. The sample was sorted CD4+, CD8+, or CD8+CD57+ T cells (not recorded which) from PBMCs. The receptors shown here come from a human donor in good health, serving as a control. CDR3s leave out the opening cysteine and the closing phenylalanine or tryptophan.

v_gene	j_gene	len	CDR3aa
TRBV20-1	TRBJ2-7	14	SVALIGGPDRGEQY
TRBV2	TRBJ1-1	11	ASSEQGEGEAF
TRBV9	TRBJ2-1	13	ASSLRTGGNTPQF
TRBV5-1	TRBJ2-2	13	ASSLVAGGTGELF
TRBV12-3/TRBV12-4	TRBJ2-5	13	ASSPSGRDQETQY
TRBV7-2	TRBJ1-6	12	ASSLGGGTSPLH
TRBV6-6	TRBJ1-1	12	ASSPTGLSTEAF
TRBV7-2	TRBJ2-7	13	ASSLAGSGSYEQY
TRBV2	TRBJ2-2	13	ASSLDRESSGELF
TRBV2	TRBJ1-2	12	ASSRTGDDYGYT
TRBV9	TRBJ2-6	14	ASSLWGRAGSNVLT
TRBV9	TRBJ2-2	13	ASSVGRPNTGELF
TRBV3-1	TRBJ1-3	14	ASSQGAVSSGNTIY
TRBV9	TRBJ2-3	12	ASSPGQGAGGYN
TRBV6-6	TRBJ1-4	9	ASSRQRKLF
TRBV20-1	TRBJ2-3	13	SASKTSGGTDTQY
TRBV7-9	TRBJ2-7	14	ASSHHFVTGGARQY
TRBV2	TRBJ2-1	8	ASRWTGVF
TRBV7-3	TRBJ2-3	12	ASSPDRGDYTQY
TRBV5-1	TRBJ1-1	13	ASSLQGRGNTEAF
TRBV7-2	TRBJ1-3	10	ASSLAGNTIG
TRBV27	TRBJ1-4	13	ASSPDRFPNEKLF
TRBV7-9	TRBJ1-2	14	ASSYFEQFFGPGYT
TRBV6-6	TRBJ2-1	17	ASSYGRPSGRSSYNEQF
TRBV7-9	TRBJ2-7	12	ASSSSVLAGGLV
TRBV2	TRBJ1-4	11	ASSDRGHEKLF
TRBV11-1	TRBJ2-7	14	ASSSGLGQSSYEQY
TRBV10-3	TRBJ2-7	13	AISEEEGAYFEQY
TRBV12-3/TRBV12-4	TRBJ2-7	14	ASSQGLALSSYEQY
TRBV7-3	TRBJ1-6	12	ASSLAPQETQLL
TRBV19	TRBJ1-2	11	ASSMPSNYGYT
TRBV6-6	TRBJ2-5	10	ASCRDQETQY
TRBV18	TRBJ1-5	13	ASSPRTGSNQPQH
TRBV5-4	TRBJ2-7	13	ASSMHLDSAYEQY
TRBV7-2	TRBJ2-3	14	TSSLPLAGSTDTQY
TRBV4-2	TRBJ2-7	13	ASSPTASGAYEQY
TRBV19	TRBJ1-2	12	ASSLVDRNYGYT
TRBV5-5	TRBJ2-7	9	AGTTVGQQY
TRBV7-8	TRBJ1-4	13	ASRQNSNTEAFFF
TRBV7-2	TRBJ1-1	12	ASSLQGWATEAF
TRBV7-4	TRBJ1-2	12	ASSLMAKKGTTS
TRBV7-2	TRBJ2-7	12	ASSFEAGEYEQY
TRBV5-5	TRBJ1-2	11	ASSLSGTNGYT
TRBV7-2	TRBJ1-1	10	ASSLNRNEAF
TRBV20-1	TRBJ1-5	14	SAIDRGLGGNQPQH
TRBV29-1	TRBJ1-2	13	SVEERGSGVYGYT